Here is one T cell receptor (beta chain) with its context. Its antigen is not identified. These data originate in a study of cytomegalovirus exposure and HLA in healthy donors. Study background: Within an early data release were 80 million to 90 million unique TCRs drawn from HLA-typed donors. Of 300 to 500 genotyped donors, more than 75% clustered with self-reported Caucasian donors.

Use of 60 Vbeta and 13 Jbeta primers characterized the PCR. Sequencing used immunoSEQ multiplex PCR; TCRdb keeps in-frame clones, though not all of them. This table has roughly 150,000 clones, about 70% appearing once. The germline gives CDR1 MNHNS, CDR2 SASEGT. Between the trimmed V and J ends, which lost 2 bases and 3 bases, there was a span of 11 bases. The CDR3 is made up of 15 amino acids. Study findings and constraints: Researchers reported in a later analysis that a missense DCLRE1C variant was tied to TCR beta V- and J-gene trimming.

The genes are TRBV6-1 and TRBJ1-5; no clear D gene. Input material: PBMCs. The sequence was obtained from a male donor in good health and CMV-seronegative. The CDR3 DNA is TGTGCCAGCAGTGAATCCCGACGGGACAATCAGCCCCAGCATTTT. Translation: CASSESRRDNQPQHF.